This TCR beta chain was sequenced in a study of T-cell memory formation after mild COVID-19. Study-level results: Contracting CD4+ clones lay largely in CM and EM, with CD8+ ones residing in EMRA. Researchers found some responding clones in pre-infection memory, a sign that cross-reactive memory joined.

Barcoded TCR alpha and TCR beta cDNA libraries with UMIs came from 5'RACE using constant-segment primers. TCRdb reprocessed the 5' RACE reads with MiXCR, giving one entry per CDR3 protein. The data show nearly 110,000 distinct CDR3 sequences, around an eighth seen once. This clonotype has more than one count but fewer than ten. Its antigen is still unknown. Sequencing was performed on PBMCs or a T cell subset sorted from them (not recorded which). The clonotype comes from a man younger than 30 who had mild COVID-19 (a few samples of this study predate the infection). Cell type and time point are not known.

The CDR3 is CASSQDRADQETQYF. For the CDR3, the DNA is TGCGCCAGCAGCCAAGATCGCGCTGATCAAGAGACCCAGTACTTC. This chain connects TRBV4-3 to TRBJ2-5; no clear D. Per germline, CDR1 LGHNA and CDR2 YSLEER. Trimming shortened V by 0 bases and J by 2 bases, and 10 bases separated the two germline ends. This CDR3 has 15 residues.